Sequencing of this TCR beta chain was carried out in a study of blood T cell repertoires in COVID-19. This clone was seen once. The CDR3 is made up of 15 amino acids. The V gene's germline CDR1 is SGHNT and CDR2 YENEEA. V dropped 3 bases and J dropped 2 bases, with 10 bases sitting between them. Some clones are missing from TCRdb's copy, which holds only in-frame ones; the method was immunoSEQ multiplex PCR. The data hold some 85,000 clones, with about 89% observed a single time. The clonotype originates from a man aged 50-60 years with acute or convalescent COVID-19. The gene calls are TRBV11-3 and TRBJ2-2, with a possible D match to TRBD1 (6 bases). Source material: peripheral blood. Here the CDR3 reads CASSLGADNTGELFF. DNA for the CDR3: TGTGCCAGCAGCTTGGGGGCAGACAACACCGGGGAGCTGTTTTTT. The full variable domain, completed using reference TRBV11-3 and TRBJ2-2, is EAGVVQSPRYKIIEKKQPVAFWCNPISGHNTLYWYLQNLGQGPELLIRYENEEAVDDSQLPKDRFSAERLKGVDSTLKIQPAELGDSAVYLCASSLGADNTGELFFGEGSRLTVL.